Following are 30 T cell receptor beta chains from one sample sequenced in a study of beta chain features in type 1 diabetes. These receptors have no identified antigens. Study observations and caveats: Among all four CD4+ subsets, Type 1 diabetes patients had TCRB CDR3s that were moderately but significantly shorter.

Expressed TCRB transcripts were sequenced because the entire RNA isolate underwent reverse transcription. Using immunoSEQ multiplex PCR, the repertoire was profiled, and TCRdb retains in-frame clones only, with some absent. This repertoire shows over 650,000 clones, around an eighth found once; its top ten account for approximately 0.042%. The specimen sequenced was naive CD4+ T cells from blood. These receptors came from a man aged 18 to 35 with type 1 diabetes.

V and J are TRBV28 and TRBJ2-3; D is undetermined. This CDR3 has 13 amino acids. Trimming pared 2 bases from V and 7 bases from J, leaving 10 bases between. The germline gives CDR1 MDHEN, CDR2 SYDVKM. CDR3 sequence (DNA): TGTGCCAGCAGTTTACCCCCACAGCATACGCAGTATTTT. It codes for CASSLPPQHTQYF.

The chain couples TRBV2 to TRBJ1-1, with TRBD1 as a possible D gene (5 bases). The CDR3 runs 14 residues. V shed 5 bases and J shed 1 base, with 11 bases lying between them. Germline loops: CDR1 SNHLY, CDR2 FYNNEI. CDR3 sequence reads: CASSIAGKNTEAFF. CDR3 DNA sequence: TGTGCCAGCAGTATAGCAGGGAAGAACACTGAAGCTTTCTTT.

The CDR3 bases are TGTGCCATCAGTGTTGGGACAGGCCCAAACTATGGCTACACCTTC. Amino acids: CAISVGTGPNYGYTF. This sequence joins TRBV10-3 and TRBJ1-2; TRBD1 aligns across 8 bases. CDR3 length: 15 residues. The germline gives CDR1 ENHRY, CDR2 SYGVKD. With 4 bases clipped from V and 2 bases from J, the junction kept 6 bases outside the gene matches.

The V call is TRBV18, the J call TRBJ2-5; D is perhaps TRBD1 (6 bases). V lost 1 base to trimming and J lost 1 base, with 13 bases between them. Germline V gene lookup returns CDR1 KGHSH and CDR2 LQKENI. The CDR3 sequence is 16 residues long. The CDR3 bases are TGTGCCAGCTCACCACTAGTGGGGACACTCCAAGAGACCCAGTACTTC. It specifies CASSPLVGTLQETQYF. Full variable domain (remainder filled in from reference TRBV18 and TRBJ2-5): NAGVMQNPRHLVRRRGQEARLRCSPMKGHSHVYWYRQLPEEGLKFMVYLQKENIIDESGMPKERFSAEFPKEGPSILRIQQVVRGDSAAYFCASSPLVGTLQETQYFGPGTRLLVL.

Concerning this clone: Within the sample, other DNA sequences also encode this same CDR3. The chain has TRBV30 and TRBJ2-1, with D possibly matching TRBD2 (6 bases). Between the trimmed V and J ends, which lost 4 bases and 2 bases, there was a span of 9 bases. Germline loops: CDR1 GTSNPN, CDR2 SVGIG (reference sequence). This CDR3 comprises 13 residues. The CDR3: CAWIAGTYNEQFF. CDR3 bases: TGTGCCTGGATCGCGGGAACCTACAATGAGCAGTTCTTC. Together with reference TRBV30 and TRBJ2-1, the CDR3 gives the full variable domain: SQTIHQWPATLVQPVGSPLSLECTVEGTSNPNLYWYRQAAGRGLQLLFYSVGIGQISSEVPQNLSASRPQDRQFILSSKKLLLSDSGFYLCAWIAGTYNEQFFGPGTRLTVL.

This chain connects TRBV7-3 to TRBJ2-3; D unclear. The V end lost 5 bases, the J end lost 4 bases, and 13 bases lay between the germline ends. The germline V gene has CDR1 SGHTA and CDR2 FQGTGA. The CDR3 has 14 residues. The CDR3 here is CASSDSHASDTQYF. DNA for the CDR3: TGTGCCAGCAGCGATAGTCATGCATCAGATACGCAGTATTTT.

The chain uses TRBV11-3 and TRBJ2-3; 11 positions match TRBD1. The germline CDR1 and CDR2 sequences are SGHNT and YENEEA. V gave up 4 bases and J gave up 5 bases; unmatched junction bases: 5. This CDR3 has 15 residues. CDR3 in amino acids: CASSSSGTGGDTQYF. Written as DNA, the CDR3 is TGTGCCAGCAGCTCCTCCGGGACAGGGGGAGATACGCAGTATTTT.

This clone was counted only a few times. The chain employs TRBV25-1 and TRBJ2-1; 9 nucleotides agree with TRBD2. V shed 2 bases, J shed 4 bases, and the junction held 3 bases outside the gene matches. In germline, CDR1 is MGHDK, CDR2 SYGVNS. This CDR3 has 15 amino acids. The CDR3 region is CASSEGGRDYNEQFF. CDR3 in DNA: TGTGCCAGCAGTGAAGGCGGGAGGGATTACAATGAGCAGTTCTTC.

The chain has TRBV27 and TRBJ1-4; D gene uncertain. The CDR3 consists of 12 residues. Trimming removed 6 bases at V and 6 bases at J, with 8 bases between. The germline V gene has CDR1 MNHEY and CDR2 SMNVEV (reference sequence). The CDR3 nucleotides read TGTGCCAGCAGAACCAGAGATGAAAAACTGTTTTTT. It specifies CASRTRDEKLFF.

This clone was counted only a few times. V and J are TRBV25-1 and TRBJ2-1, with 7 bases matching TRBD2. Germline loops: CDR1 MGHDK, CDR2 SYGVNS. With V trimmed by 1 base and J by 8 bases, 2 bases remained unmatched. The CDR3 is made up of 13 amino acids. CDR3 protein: CASSESGGYEQFF. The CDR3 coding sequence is TGTGCCAGCAGTGAATCCGGGGGGTATGAGCAGTTCTTC.

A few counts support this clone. CDR3 amino acids: CASSLDGTGIGRYF. Written as DNA, the CDR3 is TGCGCCAGCAGCTTGGACGGGACAGGGATCGGGCGGTACTTC. The V and J genes are TRBV5-1 and TRBJ2-7, with TRBD1 identical over 9 bases. The CDR3 totals 14 residues. Germline V gene lookup returns CDR1 SGHRS and CDR2 YFSETQ. V shed 0 bases and J 12 bases; nucleotides not matched to a gene: 10.

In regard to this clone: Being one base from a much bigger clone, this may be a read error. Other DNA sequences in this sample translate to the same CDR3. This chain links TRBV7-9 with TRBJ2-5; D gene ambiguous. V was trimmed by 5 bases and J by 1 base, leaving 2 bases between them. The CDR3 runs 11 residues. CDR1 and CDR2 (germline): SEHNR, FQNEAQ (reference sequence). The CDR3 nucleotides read TGTGCCAGCAGCCTCCAAGAGACCCAGTACTTC. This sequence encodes CASSLQETQYF.

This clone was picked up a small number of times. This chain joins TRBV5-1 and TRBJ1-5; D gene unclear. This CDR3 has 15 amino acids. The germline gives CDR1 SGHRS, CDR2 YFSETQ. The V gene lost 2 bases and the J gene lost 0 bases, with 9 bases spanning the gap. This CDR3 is CASSLNANSNQPQHF. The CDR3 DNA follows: TGCGCCAGCAGCTTAAATGCTAATAGCAATCAGCCCCAGCATTTT.

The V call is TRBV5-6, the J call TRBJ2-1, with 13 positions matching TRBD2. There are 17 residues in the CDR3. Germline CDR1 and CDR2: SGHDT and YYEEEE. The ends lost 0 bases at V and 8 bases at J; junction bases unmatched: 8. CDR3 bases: TGTGCCAGCAGCTTGGGGACTAGCGGGAGAGGTGTGGATGAGCAGTTCTTC. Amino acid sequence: CASSLGTSGRGVDEQFF.

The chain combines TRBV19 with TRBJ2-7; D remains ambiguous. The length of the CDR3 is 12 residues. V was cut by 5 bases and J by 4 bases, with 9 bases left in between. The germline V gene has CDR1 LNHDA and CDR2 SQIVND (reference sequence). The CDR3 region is CASSVDGYEQYF. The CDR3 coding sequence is TGTGCCAGTAGTGTCGACGGGTACGAGCAGTACTTC.

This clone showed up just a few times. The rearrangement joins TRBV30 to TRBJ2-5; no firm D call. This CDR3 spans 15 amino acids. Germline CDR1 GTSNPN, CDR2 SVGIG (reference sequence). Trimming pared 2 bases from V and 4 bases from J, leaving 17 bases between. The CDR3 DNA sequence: TGTGCCTGGAGTTTAACTCGACCCGCCGTAGAGACCCAGTACTTC. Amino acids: CAWSLTRPAVETQYF.

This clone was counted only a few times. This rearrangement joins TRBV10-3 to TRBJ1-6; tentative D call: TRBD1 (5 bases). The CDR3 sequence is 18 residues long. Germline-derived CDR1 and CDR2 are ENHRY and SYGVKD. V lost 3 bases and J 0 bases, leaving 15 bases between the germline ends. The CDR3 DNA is TGTGCCATCAGTGACGAAAAGGGACTGAGCTCCTATAATTCACCCCTCCACTTT. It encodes CAISDEKGLSSYNSPLHF.

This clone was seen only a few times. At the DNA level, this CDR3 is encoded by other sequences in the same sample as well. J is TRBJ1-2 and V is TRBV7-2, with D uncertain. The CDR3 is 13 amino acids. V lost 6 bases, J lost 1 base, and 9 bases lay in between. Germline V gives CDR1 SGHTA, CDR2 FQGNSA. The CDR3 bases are TGTGCCAGCAGTGTGGACCGTAACTATGGCTACACCTTC. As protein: CASSVDRNYGYTF.

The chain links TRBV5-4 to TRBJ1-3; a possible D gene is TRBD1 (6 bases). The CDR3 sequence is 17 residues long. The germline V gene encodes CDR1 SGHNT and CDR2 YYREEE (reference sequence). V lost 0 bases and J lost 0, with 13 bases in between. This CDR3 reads CASSLEAGVLSGNTIYF. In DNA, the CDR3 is TGTGCCAGCAGCTTGGAGGCAGGGGTGCTCTCTGGAAACACCATATATTTT. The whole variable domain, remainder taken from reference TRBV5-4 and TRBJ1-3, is ETGVTQSPTHLIKTRGQQVTLRCSSQSGHNTVSWYQQALGQGPQFIFQYYREEENGRGNFPPRFSGLQFPNYSSELNVNALELDDSALYLCASSLEAGVLSGNTIYFGEGSWLTVV.

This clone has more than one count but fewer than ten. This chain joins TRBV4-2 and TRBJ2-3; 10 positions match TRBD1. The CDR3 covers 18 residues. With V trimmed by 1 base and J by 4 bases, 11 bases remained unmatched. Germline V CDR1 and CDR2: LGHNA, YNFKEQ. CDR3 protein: CASSQGSVGTGESDTQYF. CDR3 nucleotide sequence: TGTGCCAGCAGCCAAGGTTCAGTGGGGACAGGGGAATCAGATACGCAGTATTTT.

Here the CDR3 reads CASSLPGQGRNEQFF. Written as DNA, the CDR3 is TGTGCCAGCAGCTTGCCGGGACAGGGGAGAAATGAGCAGTTCTTC. This chain uses TRBV7-3 with TRBJ2-1; 10 bases match TRBD1. CDR1 and CDR2 from the germline V gene are SGHTA and FQGTGA. The trim removed 3 bases at V and 7 bases at J, leaving 6 bases unmatched. The CDR3 runs to 15 residues.

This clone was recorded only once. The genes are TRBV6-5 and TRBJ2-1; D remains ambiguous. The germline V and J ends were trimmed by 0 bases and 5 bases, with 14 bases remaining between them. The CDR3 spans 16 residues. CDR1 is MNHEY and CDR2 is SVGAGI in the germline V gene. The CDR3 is CASSYSLLGINNEQFF. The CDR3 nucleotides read TGTGCCAGCAGTTACTCTCTTTTGGGCATCAACAATGAGCAGTTCTTC.

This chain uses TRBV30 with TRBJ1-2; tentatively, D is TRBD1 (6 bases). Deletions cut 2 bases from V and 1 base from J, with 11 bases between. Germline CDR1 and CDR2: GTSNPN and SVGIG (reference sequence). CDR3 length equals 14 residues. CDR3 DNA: TGTGCCTGGAGTTCAGGGACATTTAACTATGGCTACACCTTC. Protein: CAWSSGTFNYGYTF.

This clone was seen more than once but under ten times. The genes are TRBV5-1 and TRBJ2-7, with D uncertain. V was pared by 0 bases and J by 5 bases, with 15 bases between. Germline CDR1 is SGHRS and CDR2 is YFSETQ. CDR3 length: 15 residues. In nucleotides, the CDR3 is TGCGCCAGCAGCTTGGTTCCGGCCCTGCTAGACGAGCAGTACTTC. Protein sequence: CASSLVPALLDEQYF.

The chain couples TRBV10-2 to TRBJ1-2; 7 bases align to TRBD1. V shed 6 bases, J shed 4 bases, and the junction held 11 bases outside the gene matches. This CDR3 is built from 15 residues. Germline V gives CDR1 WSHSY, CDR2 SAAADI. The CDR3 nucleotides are TGCGCCAGCAGGAACGGGACAGCGAGACCCTATGGCTACACCTTC. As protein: CASRNGTARPYGYTF.

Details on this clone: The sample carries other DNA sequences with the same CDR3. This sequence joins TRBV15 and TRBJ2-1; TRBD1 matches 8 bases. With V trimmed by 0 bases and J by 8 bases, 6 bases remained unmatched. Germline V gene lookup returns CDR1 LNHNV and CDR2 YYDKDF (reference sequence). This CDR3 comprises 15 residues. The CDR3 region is CATSRDQGAGDEQFF. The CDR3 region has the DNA TGTGCCACCAGCAGAGACCAGGGGGCCGGGGATGAGCAGTTCTTC.

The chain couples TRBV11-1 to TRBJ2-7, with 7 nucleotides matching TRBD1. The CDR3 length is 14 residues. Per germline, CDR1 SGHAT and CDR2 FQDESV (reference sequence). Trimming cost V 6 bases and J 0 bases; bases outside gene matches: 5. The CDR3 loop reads CASSRDSYSYEQYF. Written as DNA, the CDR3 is TGTGCCAGCAGTAGGGACAGCTACTCCTACGAGCAGTACTTC.

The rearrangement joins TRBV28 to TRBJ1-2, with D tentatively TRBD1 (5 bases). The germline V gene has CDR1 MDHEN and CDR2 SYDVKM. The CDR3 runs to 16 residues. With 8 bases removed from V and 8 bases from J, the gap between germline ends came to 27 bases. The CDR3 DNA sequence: TGTGCCAGCGGCCTATACTCCGCGGGACGTGGGACGGGCTACACCTTC. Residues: CASGLYSAGRGTGYTF.

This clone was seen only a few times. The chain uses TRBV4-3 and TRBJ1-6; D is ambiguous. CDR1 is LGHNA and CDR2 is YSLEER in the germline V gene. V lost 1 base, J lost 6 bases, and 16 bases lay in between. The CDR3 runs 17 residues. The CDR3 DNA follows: TGCGCCAGCAGCCAAGGTCGGCCAGTCTTAATTAATTCACCCCTCCACTTT. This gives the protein CASSQGRPVLINSPLHF.

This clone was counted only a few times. The DNA for the CDR3 is TGTGCCAGCAGTCTCAGTGGGTCTGAAGCTTTCTTT. Its translation: CASSLSGSEAFF. The rearrangement uses TRBV28 and TRBJ1-1; no firm D call. CDR1 MDHEN and CDR2 SYDVKM come from the germline V gene. V lost 5 bases to trimming and J lost 6 bases, with 10 bases between them. The CDR3 runs to 12 residues.